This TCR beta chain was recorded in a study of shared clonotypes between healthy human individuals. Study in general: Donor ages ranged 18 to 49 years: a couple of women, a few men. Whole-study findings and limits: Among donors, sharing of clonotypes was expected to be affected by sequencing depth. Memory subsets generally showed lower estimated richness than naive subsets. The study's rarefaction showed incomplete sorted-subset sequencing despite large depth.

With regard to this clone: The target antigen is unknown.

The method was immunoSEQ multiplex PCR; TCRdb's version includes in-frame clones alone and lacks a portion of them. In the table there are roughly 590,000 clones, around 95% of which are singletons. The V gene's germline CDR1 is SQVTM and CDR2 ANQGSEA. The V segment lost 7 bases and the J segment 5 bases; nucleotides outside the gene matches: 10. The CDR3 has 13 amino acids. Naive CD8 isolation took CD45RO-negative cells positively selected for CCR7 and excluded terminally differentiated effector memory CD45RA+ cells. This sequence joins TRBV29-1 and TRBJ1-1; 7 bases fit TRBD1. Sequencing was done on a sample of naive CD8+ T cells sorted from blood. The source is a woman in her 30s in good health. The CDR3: CSGKEGAMTEAFF. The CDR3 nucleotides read TGCAGCGGGAAGGAGGGGGCCATGACTGAAGCTTTCTTT.